This T cell receptor (beta chain) emerged from a study of blood T cell repertoires in COVID-19. Overall study context: Samples of COVID-19 (acute and convalescent) were obtained from the United States, Italy and Spain.

Participants were placed into cohorts based on the clinical history they reported. Exposed study participants had met a COVID-19 case within 2 weeks before entry. Study processing details: From reference gene primer amplification, estimates of nucleated cell counts were derived. This table comes from immunoSEQ multiplex PCR, and its TCRdb copy is limited to in-frame clones, with some not included. V, J and clone size are those of that table, while D and trimming were read from the DNA. The table records hundreds of thousands of clones, roughly four fifths of them present only once. Input material: PBMCs or T cells enriched from blood (not recorded which). The receptor's source is a man aged 40-49 years who had been exposed to COVID-19.

Here the CDR3 reads CASSFSGNSYNEQFF. The CDR3 bases are TGCGCCAGCAGCTTTAGCGGGAACTCCTACAATGAGCAGTTCTTC. The chain employs TRBV5-1 and TRBJ2-1; 8 nucleotides agree with TRBD2. Trimming at V came to 2 bases and at J to 0 bases, leaving 1 base not matched to a gene. The CDR3 has 15 amino acids. The germline gives CDR1 SGHRS, CDR2 YFSETQ. Together with reference TRBV5-1 and TRBJ2-1, the CDR3 gives the full variable domain: KAGVTQTPRYLIKTRGQQVTLSCSPISGHRSVSWYQQTPGQGLQFLFEYFSETQRNKGNFPGRFSGRQFSNSRSEMNVSTLELGDSALYLCASSFSGNSYNEQFFGPGTRLTVL.